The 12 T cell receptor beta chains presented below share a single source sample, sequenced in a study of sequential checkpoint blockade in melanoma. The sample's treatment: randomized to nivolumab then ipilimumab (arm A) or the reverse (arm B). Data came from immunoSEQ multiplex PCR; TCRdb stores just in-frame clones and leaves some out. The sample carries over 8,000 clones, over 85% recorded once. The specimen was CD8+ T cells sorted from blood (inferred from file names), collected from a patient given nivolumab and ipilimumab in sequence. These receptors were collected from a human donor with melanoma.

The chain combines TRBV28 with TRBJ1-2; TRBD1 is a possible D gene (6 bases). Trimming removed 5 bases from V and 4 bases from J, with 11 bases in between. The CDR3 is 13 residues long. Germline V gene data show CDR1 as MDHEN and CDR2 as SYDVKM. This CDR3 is CASSRDISYGYTF. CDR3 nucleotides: TGTGCCAGCAGTCGGGACATTTCCTATGGCTACACCTTC.

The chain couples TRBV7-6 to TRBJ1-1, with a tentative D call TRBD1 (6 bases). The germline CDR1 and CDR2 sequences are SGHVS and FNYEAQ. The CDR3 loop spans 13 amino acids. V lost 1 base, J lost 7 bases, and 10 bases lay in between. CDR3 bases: TGTGCCAGCAGCTTAGAGGGACACGGTGAAGCTTTCTTT. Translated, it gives CASSLEGHGEAFF.

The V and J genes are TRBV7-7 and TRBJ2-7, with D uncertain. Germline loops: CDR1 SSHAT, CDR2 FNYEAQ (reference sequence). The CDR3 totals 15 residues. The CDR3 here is CASSLPPRMATEQYV. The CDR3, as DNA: TGTGCTAGCAGCTTACCGCCCAGGATGGCGACCGAGCAGTACGTC.

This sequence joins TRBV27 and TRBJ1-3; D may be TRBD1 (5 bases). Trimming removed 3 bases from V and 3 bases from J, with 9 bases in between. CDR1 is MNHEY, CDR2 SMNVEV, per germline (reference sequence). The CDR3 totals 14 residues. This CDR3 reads CASSLSGIGNTIYF. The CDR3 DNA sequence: TGTGCCAGCAGTTTGTCAGGGATTGGAAACACCATATATTTT.

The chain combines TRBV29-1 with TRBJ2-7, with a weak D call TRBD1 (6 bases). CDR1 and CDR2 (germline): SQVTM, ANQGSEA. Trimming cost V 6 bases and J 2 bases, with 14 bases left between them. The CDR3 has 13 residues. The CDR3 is CSVKGGVTYEQYF. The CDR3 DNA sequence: TGCAGCGTAAAAGGGGGAGTGACCTACGAGCAGTACTTC.

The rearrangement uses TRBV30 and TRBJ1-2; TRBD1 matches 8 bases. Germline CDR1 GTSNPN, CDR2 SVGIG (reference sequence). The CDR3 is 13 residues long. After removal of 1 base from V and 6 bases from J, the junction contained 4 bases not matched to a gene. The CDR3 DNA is TGTGCCTGGAGTGACGGACAGGGAGATGGCTACACCTTC. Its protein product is CAWSDGQGDGYTF.

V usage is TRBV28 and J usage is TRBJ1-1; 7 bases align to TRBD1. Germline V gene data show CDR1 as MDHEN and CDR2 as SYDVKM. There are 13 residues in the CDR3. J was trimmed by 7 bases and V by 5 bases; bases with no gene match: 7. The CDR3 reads CASSLHNRGEAFF. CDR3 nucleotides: TGTGCCAGCAGTCTCCACAACAGGGGTGAAGCTTTCTTT.

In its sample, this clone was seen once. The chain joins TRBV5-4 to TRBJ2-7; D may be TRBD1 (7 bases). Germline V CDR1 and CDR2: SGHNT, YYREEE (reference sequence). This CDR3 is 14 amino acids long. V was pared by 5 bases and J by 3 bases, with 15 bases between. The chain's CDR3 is CASRPRGALYEQYF. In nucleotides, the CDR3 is TGTGCCAGCAGGCCCAGGGGGGCGCTCTACGAGCAGTACTTC.

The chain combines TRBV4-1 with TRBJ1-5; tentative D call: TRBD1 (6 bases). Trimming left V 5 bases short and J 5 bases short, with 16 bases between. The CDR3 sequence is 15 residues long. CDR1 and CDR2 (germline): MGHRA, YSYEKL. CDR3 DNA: TGCGCCAGCAGCATCCGGGACACCGGTGATCAGCCCCAGCATTTT. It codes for CASSIRDTGDQPQHF.

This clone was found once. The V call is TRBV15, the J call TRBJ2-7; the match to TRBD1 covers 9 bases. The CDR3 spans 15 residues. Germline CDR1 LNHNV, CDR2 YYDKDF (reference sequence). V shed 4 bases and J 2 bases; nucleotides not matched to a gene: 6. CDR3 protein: CATSKDRGQTYEQYV. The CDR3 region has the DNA TGTGCCACCAGCAAGGACAGGGGCCAAACCTACGAGCAGTACGTC.

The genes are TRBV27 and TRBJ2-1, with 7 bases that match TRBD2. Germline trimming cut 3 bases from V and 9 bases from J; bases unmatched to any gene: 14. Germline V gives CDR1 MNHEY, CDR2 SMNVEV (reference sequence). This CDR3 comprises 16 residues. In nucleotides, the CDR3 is TGTGCCAGCAGTTTGGTTTGGGTCTCGGGGGAGGGTGAGCAGTTCTTC. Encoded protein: CASSLVWVSGEGEQFF.

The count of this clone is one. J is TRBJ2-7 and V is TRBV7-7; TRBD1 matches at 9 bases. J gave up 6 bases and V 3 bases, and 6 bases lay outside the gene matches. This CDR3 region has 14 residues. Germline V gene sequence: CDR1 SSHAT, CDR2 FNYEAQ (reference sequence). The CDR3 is CASSLGQGVGEQYF. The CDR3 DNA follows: TGTGCCAGCAGCTTGGGACAGGGAGTAGGCGAGCAGTACTTC.